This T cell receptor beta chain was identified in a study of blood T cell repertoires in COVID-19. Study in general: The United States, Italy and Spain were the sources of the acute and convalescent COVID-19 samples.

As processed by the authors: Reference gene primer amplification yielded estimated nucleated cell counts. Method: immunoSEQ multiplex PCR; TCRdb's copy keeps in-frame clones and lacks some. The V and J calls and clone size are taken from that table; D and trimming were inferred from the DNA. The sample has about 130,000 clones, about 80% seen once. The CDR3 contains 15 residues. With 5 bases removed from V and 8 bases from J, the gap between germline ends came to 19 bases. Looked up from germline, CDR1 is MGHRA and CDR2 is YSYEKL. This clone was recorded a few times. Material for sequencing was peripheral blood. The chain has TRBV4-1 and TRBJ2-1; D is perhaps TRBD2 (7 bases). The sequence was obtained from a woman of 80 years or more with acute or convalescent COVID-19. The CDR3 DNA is TGCGCCAGCAGCAAAATCGGGGGGCGCCTCGATGAGCAGTTCTTC. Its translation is CASSKIGGRLDEQFF.